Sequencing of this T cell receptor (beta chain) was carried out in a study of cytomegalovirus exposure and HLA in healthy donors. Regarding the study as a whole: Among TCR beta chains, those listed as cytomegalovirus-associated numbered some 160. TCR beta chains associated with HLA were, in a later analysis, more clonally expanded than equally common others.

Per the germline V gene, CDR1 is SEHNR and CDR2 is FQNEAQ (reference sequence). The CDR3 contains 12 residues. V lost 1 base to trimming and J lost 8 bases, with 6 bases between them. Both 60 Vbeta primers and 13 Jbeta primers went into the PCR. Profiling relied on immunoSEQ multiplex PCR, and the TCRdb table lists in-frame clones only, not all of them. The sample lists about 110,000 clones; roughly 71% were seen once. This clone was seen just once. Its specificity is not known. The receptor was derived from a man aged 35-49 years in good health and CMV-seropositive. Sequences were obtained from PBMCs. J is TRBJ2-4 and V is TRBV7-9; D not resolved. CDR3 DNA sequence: TGTGCCAGCAGCTTAGATGGAGACATTCAGTACTTC. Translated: CASSLDGDIQYF.